This TCR beta chain was captured by sequencing in a study of shared clonotypes between healthy human individuals. This clone has only one observation. Its specificity is unknown. Naive CD45RA+ and memory CD45RA-negative subsets were split from CD4+ cells. V gave up 2 bases and J gave up 3 bases; unmatched junction bases: 6. The CDR3 loop spans 17 amino acids. CDR1 is MRHNA and CDR2 is SNTAGT in the germline V gene. Study-level results: A handful of donors held approximately 4.5% of naive CD4 clonotypes in common. Incompleteness in sorted-subset sequencing, despite large depth, was shown by rarefaction.

Several immunoSEQ plates held equal portions of the genomic DNA taken from each subset. Sequencing was performed with immunoSEQ multiplex PCR; in TCRdb, only in-frame clones are kept and a portion is missing. Of 800,000 to 1,200,000 clones listed, more than 75% are singletons. The TCR sequence derives from a man between 18 and 29 years old in good health. Some clones in this sample may be carry-over from other donors' samples. V is TRBV6-4 and J is TRBJ2-7, with 14 bases lining up with TRBD2. The source material was memory CD4+ T cells from PBMCs. Subset: CD45RA-negative fraction. Here the CDR3 reads CASSDRGGTSGSYEQYF. Here the CDR3 DNA reads TGTGCCAGCAGTGACCGCGGTGGGACTAGCGGGAGCTACGAGCAGTACTTC.